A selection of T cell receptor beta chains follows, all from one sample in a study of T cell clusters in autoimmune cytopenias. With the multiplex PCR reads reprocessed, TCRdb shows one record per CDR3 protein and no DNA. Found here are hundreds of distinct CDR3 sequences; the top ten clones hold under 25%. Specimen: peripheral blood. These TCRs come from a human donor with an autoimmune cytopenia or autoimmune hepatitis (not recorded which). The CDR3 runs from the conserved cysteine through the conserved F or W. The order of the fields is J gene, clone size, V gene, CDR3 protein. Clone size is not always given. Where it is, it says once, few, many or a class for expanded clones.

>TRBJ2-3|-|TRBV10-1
CASSSRDYTDTQYF
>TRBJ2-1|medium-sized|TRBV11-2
CASSSGDTSYNEQFF
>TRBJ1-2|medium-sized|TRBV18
CASSPGRIPFSYGYTF
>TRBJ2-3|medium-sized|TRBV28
CASSRGGYASTDTQYF
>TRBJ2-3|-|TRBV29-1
CSGLGSASGRGNTQYF
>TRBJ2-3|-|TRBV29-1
CSGYRGTDTQYF
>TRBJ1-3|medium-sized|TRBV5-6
CASSLGGVFSGNTIYF
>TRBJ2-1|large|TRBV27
CASSLRLAGHNEQFF
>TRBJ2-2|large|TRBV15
CATSRRQGDGGELFF
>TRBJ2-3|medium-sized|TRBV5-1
CASSSGQGGDTQYF
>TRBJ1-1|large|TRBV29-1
CSVGGGTEAFF
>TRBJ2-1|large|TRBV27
CASSRTSPRNEQFF
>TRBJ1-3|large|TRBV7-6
CASSLGGLRSGNTIYF
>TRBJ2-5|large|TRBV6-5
CASSYSPGLVKETQYF
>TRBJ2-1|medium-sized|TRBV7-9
CASSSIRTGNEQFF
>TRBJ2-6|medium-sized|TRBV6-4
CASRGGADGANVLTF
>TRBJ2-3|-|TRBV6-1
CASSLFLASGRGNTQYF
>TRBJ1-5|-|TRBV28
CASSLAAHPRGNQPQHF
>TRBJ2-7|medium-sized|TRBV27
CASKTRNYEQYF
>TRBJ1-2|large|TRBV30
CAWVWGGVGNYGYTF
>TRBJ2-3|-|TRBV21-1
CASSKAPGPIDTQYF
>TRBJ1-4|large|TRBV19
CASSPLYGDEKLFF
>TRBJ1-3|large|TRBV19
CASSMYHSSGNTIYF
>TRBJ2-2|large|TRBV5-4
CASSGRDRGRPGELFF
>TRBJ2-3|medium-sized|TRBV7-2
CASSLEALGTDTQYF
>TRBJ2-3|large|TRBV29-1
CSVTPGQGTPDTQYF
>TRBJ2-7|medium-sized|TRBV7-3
CASSQNGYEQYF
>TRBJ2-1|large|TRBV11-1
CASSLSVSYNEQFF
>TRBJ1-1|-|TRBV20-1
CSANEGGTEAFF
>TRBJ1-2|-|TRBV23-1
CASSHSTENYGYTF
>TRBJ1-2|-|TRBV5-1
CASSPDPILAAHYGYTF
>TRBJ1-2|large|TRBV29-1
CSVEHPLNRGGNYGYTF
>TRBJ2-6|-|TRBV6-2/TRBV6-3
CASKRGANVLTF
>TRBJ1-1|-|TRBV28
CASSSGRMNTEAFF
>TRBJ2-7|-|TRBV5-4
CASSRGLAGAEQYF
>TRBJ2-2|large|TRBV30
CAWSVLGGAGELFF
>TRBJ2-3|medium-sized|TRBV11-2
CASSFPGTSGRGSTDTQYF
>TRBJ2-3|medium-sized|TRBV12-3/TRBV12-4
CASSLEDLSDTQYF
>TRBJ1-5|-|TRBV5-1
CASRGSGIGNQPQHF
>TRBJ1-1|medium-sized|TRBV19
CASRPTGPPTFTEAFF
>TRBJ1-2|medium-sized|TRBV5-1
CASSLGGADYGYTF
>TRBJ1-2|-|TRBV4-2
CASSQDNHGLYGYTF
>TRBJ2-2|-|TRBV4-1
CASSQYSGSPTGELFF
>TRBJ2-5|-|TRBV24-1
CATSVSGTGGKETQYF
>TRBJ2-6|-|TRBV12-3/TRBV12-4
CASSRLSEGTHSGANVLTF